This T cell receptor (beta chain) originates from a study of blood T cell repertoires in COVID-19. Across the whole study: Spain, Italy and the United States supplied samples that represented acute and convalescent COVID-19.

The CDR3 spans 16 residues. J lost 3 bases, V lost 5 bases, and 11 bases had no gene match. Germline lookup yields CDR1 SGHTA and CDR2 FQGNSA. TCRdb's table, derived via immunoSEQ multiplex PCR, lists solely in-frame clones and lacks some. The sample shows 63,000 or so clones, approximately 79% of them seen only once. Sequencing used peripheral blood. This TCR was recovered from a human donor in a cohort sampled during active COVID-19. V is TRBV7-2 and J is TRBJ2-7, with 9 bases aligning to TRBD1. CDR3 bases: TGTGCCAGCAGCACCTCCGGGACAGGGAATAACTACGAGCAGTACTTC. Translated, it gives CASSTSGTGNNYEQYF.